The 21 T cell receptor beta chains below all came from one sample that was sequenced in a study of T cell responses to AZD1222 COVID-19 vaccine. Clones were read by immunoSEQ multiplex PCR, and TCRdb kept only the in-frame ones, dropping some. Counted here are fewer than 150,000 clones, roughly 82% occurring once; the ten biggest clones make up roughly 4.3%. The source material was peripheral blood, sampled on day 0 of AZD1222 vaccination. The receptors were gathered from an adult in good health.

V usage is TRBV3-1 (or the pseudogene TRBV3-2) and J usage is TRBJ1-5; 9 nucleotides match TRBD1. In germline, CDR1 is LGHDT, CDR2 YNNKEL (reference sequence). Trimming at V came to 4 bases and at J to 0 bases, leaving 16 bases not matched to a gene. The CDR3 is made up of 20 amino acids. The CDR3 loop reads CASSPYPGTGNLASNQPQHF. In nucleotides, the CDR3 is TGTGCCAGCAGCCCATACCCCGGGACAGGGAATCTCGCTAGCAATCAGCCCCAGCATTTT.

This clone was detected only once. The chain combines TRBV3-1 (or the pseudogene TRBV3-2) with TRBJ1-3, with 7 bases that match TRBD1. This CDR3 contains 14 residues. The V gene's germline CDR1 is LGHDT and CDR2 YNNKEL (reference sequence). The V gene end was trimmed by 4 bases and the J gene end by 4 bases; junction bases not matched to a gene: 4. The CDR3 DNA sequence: TGTGCCAGCAGCCTGACAGGGATCGGAAACACCATATATTTT. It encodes CASSLTGIGNTIYF.

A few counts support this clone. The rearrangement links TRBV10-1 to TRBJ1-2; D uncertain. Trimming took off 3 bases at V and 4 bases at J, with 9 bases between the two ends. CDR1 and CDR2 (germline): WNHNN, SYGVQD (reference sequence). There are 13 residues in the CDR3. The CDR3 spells CASSDSHGYGYTF. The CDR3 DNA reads TGCGCCAGCAGTGACTCCCACGGCTATGGCTACACCTTC.

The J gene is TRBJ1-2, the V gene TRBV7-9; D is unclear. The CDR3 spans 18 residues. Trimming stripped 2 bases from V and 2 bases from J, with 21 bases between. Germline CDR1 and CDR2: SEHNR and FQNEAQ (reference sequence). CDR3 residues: CASSLTPPRRMLNYGYTF. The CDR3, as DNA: TGTGCCAGCAGCTTAACCCCTCCCAGGCGAATGCTGAACTATGGCTACACCTTC.

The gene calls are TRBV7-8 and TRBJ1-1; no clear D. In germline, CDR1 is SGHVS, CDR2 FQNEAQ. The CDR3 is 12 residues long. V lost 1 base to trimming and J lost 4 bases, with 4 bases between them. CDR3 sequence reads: CASSLESTEAFF. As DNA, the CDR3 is TGTGCCAGCAGCTTAGAGAGCACTGAAGCTTTCTTT.

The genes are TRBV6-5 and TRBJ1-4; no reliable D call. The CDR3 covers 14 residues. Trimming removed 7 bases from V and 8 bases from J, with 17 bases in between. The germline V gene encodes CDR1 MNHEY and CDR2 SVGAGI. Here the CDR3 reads CASIENGRVEKLFF. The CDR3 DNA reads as TGTGCCAGCATCGAAAATGGGCGAGTAGAAAAACTGTTTTTT.

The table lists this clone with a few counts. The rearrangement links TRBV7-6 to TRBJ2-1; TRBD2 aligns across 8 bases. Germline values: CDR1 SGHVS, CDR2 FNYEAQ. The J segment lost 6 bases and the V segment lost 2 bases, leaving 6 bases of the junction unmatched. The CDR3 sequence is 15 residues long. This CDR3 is CASSLTGGDSNEQFF. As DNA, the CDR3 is TGTGCCAGCAGCTTAACCGGGGGGGATTCCAATGAGCAGTTCTTC.

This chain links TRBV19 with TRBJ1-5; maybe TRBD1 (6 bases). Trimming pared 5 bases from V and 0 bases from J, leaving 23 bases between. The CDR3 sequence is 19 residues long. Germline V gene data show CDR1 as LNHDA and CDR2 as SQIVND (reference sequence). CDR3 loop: CASSYGGPGGRYSNQPQHF. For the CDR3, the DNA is TGTGCCAGTAGTTACGGGGGGCCCGGGGGGAGATATAGCAATCAGCCCCAGCATTTT.

The chain's CDR3 is CASSPYRQGRSSGNTIYF. In DNA form, the CDR3 reads TGCGCCAGCAGCCCATATAGACAGGGTCGTAGCTCTGGAAACACCATATATTTT. V is TRBV5-1 and J is TRBJ1-3; 7 nucleotides line up with TRBD1. Looked up from germline, CDR1 is SGHRS and CDR2 is YFSETQ. The CDR3 is made up of 18 amino acids. J was trimmed by 0 bases and V by 4 bases; bases with no gene match: 13.

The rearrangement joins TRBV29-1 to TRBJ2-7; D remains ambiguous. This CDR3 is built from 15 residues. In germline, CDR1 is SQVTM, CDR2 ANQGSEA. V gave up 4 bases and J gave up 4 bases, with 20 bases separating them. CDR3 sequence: CSVVGGKLERYEQYF. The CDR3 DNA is TGCAGCGTTGTTGGTGGGAAATTGGAACGTTACGAGCAGTACTTC.

The chain's CDR3 is CASSQGPGAREAFF. The CDR3 coding sequence is TGTGCCAGCAGCCAGGGCCCAGGAGCCCGCGAAGCTTTCTTT. This chain connects TRBV3-1 (or the pseudogene TRBV3-2) to TRBJ1-1; D is uncertain. The CDR3 has 14 amino acids. V lost 3 bases, J lost 8 bases, and 16 bases lay in between. Germline CDR1 and CDR2: LGHDT and YNNKEL (reference sequence).

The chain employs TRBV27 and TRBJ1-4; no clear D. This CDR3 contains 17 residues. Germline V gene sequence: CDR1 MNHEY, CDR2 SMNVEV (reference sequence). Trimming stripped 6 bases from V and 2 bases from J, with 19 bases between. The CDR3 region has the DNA TGTGCCAGCAGCCCGATCTCAACATGGCCTACTAATGAAAAACTGTTTTTT. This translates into CASSPISTWPTNEKLFF.

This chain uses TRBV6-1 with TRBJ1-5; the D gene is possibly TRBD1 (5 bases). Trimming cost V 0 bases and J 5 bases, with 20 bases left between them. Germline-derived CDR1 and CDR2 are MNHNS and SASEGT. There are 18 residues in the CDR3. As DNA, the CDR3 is TGTGCCAGCAGTGAAGCCGCAGGGATTCTTGGTGTGTATCAGCCCCAGCATTTT. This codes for CASSEAAGILGVYQPQHF.

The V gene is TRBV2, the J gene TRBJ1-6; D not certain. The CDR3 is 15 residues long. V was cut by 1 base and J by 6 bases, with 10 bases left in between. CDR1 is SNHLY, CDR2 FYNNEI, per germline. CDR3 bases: TGTGCCAGCAGTGAAGTCCGGATGGGTAATTCACCCCTCCACTTT. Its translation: CASSEVRMGNSPLHF.

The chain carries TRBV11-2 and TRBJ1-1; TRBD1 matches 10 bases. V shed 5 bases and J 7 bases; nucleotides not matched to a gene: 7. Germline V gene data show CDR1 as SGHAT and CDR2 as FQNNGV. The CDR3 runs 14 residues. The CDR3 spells CASSTGTGAIEAFF. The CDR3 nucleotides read TGTGCCAGCAGCACTGGGACAGGGGCAATTGAAGCTTTCTTT.

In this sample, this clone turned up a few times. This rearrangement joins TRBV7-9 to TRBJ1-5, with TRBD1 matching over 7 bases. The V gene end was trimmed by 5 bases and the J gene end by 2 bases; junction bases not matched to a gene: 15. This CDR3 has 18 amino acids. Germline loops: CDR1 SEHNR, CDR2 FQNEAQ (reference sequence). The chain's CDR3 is CASSRGSEIDRGNQPQHF. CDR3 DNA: TGTGCCAGCAGCCGAGGGAGTGAAATAGACAGGGGCAATCAGCCCCAGCATTTT.

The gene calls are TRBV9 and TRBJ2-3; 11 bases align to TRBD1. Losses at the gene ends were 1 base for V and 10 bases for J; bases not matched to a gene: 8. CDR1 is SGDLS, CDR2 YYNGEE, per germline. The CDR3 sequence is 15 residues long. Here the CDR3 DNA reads TGTGCCAGCAGCGTATCCGGGACAGGGGGGTTCGCGCAGTATTTT. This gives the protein CASSVSGTGGFAQYF.

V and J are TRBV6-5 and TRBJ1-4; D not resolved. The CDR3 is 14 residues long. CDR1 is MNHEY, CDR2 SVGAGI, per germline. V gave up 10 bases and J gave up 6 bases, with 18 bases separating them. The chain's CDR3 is CATRPERLHEKLFF. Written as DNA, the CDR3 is TGTGCCACCAGGCCCGAAAGATTGCATGAAAAACTGTTTTTT.

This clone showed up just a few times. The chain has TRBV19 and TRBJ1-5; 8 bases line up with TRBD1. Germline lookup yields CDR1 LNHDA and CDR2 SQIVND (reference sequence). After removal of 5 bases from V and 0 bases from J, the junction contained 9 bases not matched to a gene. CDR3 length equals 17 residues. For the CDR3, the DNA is TGTGCCAGTAGTCTCCCGGGACAGGACCCTAGCAATCAGCCCCAGCATTTT. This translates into CASSLPGQDPSNQPQHF.

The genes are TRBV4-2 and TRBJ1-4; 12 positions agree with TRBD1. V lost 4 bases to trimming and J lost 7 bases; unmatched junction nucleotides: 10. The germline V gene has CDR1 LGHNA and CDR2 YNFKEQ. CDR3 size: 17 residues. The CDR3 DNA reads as TGTGCCAGCAGCCTTTTGGGACAGGGGGCGTTTCGTGAAAAACTGTTTTTT. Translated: CASSLLGQGAFREKLFF.

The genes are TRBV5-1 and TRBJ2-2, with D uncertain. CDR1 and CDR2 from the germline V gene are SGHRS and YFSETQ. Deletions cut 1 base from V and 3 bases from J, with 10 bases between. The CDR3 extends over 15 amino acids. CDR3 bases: TGCGCCAGCAGCTTGACGGTGAAGGACACCGGGGAGCTGTTTTTT. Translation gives CASSLTVKDTGELFF.